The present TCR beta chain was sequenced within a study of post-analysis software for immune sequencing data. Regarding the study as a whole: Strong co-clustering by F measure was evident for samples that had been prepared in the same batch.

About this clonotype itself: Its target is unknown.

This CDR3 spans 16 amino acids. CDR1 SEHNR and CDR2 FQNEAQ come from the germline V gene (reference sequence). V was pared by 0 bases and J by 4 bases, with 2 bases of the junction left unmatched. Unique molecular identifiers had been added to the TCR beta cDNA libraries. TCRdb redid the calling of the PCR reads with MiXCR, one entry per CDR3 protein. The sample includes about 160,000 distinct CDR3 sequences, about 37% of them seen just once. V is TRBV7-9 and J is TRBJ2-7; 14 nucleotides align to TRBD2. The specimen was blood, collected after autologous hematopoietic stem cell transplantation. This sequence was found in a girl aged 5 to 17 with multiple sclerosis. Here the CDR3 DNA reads TGTGCCAGCAGCTTAGCGGGGACTAGCGGGAGTTACGAGCAGTACTTC. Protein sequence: CASSLAGTSGSYEQYF.